What follows are 16 T cell receptor beta chains derived from one specimen sequenced in a study of beta chain features in type 1 diabetes. All of the isolated RNA was reverse transcribed, so expressed TCRB transcripts were sequenced. Using immunoSEQ multiplex PCR, the repertoire was profiled, and TCRdb retains in-frame clones only, with some absent. The table includes hundreds of thousands of clones, around 15% detected once. The sample was central memory CD4+ T cells from blood. The receptors derive from a man under 40 in good health.

This clone was observed a few times. The chain recombines TRBV7-2 with TRBJ1-4; D gene uncertain. The germline CDR1 and CDR2 sequences are SGHTA and FQGNSA. Trimming cost V 3 bases and J 8 bases, with 16 bases left between them. This CDR3 region has 15 residues. CDR3 sequence: CASSFSRTRGEKLFF. As DNA, the CDR3 is TGTGCCAGCAGCTTCAGTAGGACGCGTGGAGAAAAACTGTTTTTT.

This clone was detected only a few times. The V call is TRBV30, the J call TRBJ2-3; D is undetermined. V was pared by 0 bases and J by 2 bases, with 15 bases between. From germline, CDR1 is GTSNPN and CDR2 SVGIG (reference sequence). The CDR3 loop spans 16 amino acids. CDR3 sequence (DNA): TGTGCCTGGAGTGTACAGTCCCCCTTATTCACAGATACGCAGTATTTT. This sequence encodes CAWSVQSPLFTDTQYF.

This clone occurred a few times. The gene calls are TRBV19 and TRBJ2-2; no definite D call. This CDR3 comprises 13 residues. The V end lost 7 bases, the J end lost 4 bases, and 10 bases lay between the germline ends. Germline CDR1 and CDR2: LNHDA and SQIVND (reference sequence). In DNA form, the CDR3 reads TGTGCCAGTACTCCGACCCGCACCGGGGAGCTGTTTTTT. Its protein is CASTPTRTGELFF.

The V call is TRBV14, the J call TRBJ2-5, with D hard to call. The V end was cut by 0 bases, the J end by 7 bases, with 9 bases between. In germline, CDR1 is SGHDN, CDR2 FVKESK. This CDR3 has 13 residues. The CDR3 loop is CASSQDRPGTQYF. In DNA, the CDR3 is TGTGCCAGCAGCCAAGACCGGCCAGGGACCCAGTACTTC.

The chain employs TRBV7-2 and TRBJ2-3; D not certain. The V and J ends lost 2 bases and 2 bases respectively, with 5 bases between them. Germline CDR1 SGHTA, CDR2 FQGNSA. This CDR3 has 13 residues. The CDR3 loop is CASSLSVTDTQYF. The DNA for the CDR3 is TGTGCCAGCAGCTTATCGGTCACAGATACGCAGTATTTT. The whole variable domain, remainder taken from reference TRBV7-2 and TRBJ2-3, is GAGVSQSPSNKVTEKGKDVELRCDPISGHTALYWYRQSLGQGLEFLIYFQGNSAPDKSGLPSDRFSAERTGGSVSTLTIQRTQQEDSAVYLCASSLSVTDTQYFGPGTRLTVL.

V is TRBV7-2 and J is TRBJ2-1; D not certain. The CDR3 has 14 amino acids. V was trimmed by 1 base and J by 8 bases, leaving 12 bases between them. Germline V gene sequence: CDR1 SGHTA, CDR2 FQGNSA. DNA of the CDR3: TGTGCCAGCAGCTTAGGGCGGACGGTCGATGAGCAGTTCTTC. It translates to CASSLGRTVDEQFF.

This clone appeared a few times. The J gene is TRBJ1-6, the V gene TRBV7-9; TRBD1 aligns across 7 bases. CDR3 length: 13 residues. Trimming at V came to 5 bases and at J to 10 bases, leaving 5 bases not matched to a gene. The germline V gene encodes CDR1 SEHNR and CDR2 FQNEAQ (reference sequence). In DNA, the CDR3 is TGTGCCAGCAGCCGCGGGACAGTCTCACCCCTCCACTTT. Its translation is CASSRGTVSPLHF.

A note on this clone: The junction differs from germline at one of its ends, possibly a read error. The chain links TRBV7-2 to TRBJ1-2; no clear D. This CDR3 has 13 amino acids. In germline, CDR1 is SGHTA, CDR2 FQGNSA. The CDR3 nucleotides are TGCGCCAGCAGCCAATGGCAGAACTATGGCTACACCTTC. Protein sequence: CASSQWQNYGYTF.

The chain recombines TRBV28 with TRBJ2-7; D may be TRBD1 (5 bases). The germline V gene encodes CDR1 MDHEN and CDR2 SYDVKM. With 4 bases removed from V and 7 bases from J, the gap between germline ends came to 23 bases. The CDR3 length is 16 residues. For the CDR3, the DNA is TGTGCCAGCAGTTCCCCAGGGATCGTTTTGAAGACGGAGCAGTACTTC. This encodes CASSSPGIVLKTEQYF.

The table lists this clone with many counts. The rearrangement joins TRBV5-1 to TRBJ2-3; unclear D gene. Germline CDR1 is SGHRS and CDR2 is YFSETQ. The CDR3 is 12 amino acids. Between the trimmed V and J ends, which lost 5 bases and 0 bases, there was a span of 4 bases. The CDR3 spells CASRGSTDTQYF. The DNA for the CDR3 is TGCGCCAGCAGAGGTAGCACAGATACGCAGTATTTT. The complete variable domain, with remaining parts taken from reference TRBV5-1 and TRBJ2-3, reads KAGVTQTPRYLIKTRGQQVTLSCSPISGHRSVSWYQQTPGQGLQFLFEYFSETQRNKGNFPGRFSGRQFSNSRSEMNVSTLELGDSALYLCASRGSTDTQYFGPGTRLTVL.

This clone was observed at least ten times. The J gene is TRBJ2-5, the V gene TRBV15; the D gene could be TRBD1 or TRBD2 (5 bases each). Between the trimmed V and J ends, which lost 4 bases and 5 bases, there was a span of 17 bases. This CDR3 has 15 residues. Germline-derived CDR1 and CDR2 are LNHNV and YYDKDF (reference sequence). The CDR3 coding sequence is TGTGCCACCAGCACCCGGGGCCCTCCTCATGAGACCCAGTACTTC. It is translated as CATSTRGPPHETQYF.

V gene TRBV5-4 combines with J gene TRBJ2-6; D gene uncertain. This CDR3 is built from 17 residues. The V end was cut by 2 bases, the J end by 0 bases, with 12 bases between. Germline CDR1 SGHNT, CDR2 YYREEE (reference sequence). The CDR3 reads CASSLGGLGSGANVLTF. CDR3 DNA sequence: TGTGCCAGCAGCTTAGGTGGGCTAGGCTCTGGGGCCAACGTCCTGACTTTC. Supplemented by reference TRBV5-4 and TRBJ2-6, the full variable domain reads ETGVTQSPTHLIKTRGQQVTLRCSSQSGHNTVSWYQQALGQGPQFIFQYYREEENGRGNFPPRFSGLQFPNYSSELNVNALELDDSALYLCASSLGGLGSGANVLTFGAGSRLTVL.

The gene calls are TRBV6-6 and TRBJ1-5; D gene ambiguous. Germline CDR1 MNHNY, CDR2 SVGAGI (reference sequence). CDR3 size: 13 residues. The V gene lost 5 bases and the J gene lost 5 bases, with 10 bases spanning the gap. The CDR3 DNA sequence: TGTGCCAGCAGTACGTCTTTCGATCAGCCCCAGCATTTT. Translating gives CASSTSFDQPQHF.

V gene TRBV11-2 combines with J gene TRBJ1-1; D uncertain. The CDR3 is 14 residues long. In germline, CDR1 is SGHAT, CDR2 FQNNGV. The V and J ends lost 3 bases and 1 base respectively, with 9 bases between them. CDR3 sequence (DNA): TGTGCCAGCAGCTTCCCCCCCGAGAACACTGAAGCTTTCTTT. Translating gives CASSFPPENTEAFF.

This clone showed up just a few times. The rearrangement uses TRBV11-2 and TRBJ1-6, with D possibly being TRBD1 (6 bases). Germline loops: CDR1 SGHAT, CDR2 FQNNGV. The V end lost 0 bases, the J end lost 9 bases, and 9 bases lay between the germline ends. This CDR3 has 14 residues. CDR3 protein: CASSLEGATSPLHF. CDR3 nucleotides: TGTGCCAGCAGCTTAGAGGGGGCTACTTCACCCCTCCACTTT.

V gene TRBV6-5 combines with J gene TRBJ2-1; 7 bases map to TRBD2. V lost 5 bases and J lost 14; bases outside the gene matches: 12. Germline values: CDR1 MNHEY, CDR2 SVGAGI. This CDR3 region has 13 residues. CDR3 sequence (DNA): TGTGCCAGCAGTACCTCCGGGACTAAAGGCAAGTTCTTC. It is translated as CASSTSGTKGKFF.